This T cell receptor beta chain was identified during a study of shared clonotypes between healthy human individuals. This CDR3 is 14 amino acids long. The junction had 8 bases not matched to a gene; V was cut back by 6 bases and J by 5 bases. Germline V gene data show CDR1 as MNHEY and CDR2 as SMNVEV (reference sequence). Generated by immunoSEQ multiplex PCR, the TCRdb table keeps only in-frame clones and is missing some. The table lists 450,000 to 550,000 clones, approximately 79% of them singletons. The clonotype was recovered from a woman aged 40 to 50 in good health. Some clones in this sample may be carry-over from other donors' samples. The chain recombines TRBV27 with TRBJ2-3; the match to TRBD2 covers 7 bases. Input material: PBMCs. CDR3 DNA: TGTGCCAGCAGGTGGGAGGGATCCCAAGATACGCAGTATTTT. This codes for CASRWEGSQDTQYF.